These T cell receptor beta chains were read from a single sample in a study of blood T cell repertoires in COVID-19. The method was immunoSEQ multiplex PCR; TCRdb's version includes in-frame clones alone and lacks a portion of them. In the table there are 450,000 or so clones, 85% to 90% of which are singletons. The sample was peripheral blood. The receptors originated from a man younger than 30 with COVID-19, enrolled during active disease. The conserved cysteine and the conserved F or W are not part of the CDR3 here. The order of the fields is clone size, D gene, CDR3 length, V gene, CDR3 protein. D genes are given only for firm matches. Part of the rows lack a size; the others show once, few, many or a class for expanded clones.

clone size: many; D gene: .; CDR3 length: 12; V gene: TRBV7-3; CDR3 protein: ASSLPGTSNEQF
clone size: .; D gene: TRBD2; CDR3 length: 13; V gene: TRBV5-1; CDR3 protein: ASSFAGGRTDTQY
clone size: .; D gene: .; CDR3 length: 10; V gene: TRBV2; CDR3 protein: ATLEANTEAF
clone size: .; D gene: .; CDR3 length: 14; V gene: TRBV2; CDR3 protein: ASSRIPGASNYGYT
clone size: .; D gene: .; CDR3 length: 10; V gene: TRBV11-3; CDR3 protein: ASGAGRYGYT
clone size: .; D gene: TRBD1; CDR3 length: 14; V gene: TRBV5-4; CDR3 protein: ASSRDRVWYAGELF
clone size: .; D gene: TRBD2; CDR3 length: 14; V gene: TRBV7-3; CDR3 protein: ASSLRAAGVTDTQY
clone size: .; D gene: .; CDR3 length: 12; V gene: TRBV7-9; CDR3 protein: ASSLGQSNEKLF
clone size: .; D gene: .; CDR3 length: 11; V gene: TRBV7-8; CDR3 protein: ASSLGRRETQY
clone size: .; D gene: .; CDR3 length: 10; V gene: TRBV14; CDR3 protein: ASSQLVTEAF
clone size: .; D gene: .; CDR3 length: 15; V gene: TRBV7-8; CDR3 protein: ASSLVPSTGPNYGYT
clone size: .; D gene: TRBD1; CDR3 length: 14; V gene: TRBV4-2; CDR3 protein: ASSQDRTGDNQPQH
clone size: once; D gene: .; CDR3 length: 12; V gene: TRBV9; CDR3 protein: ASESVSGANVLT
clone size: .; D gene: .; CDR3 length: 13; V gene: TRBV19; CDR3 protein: ASRPTGPSTDTQY
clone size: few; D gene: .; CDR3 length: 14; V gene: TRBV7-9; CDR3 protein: ASSLVGQTTQGEQY
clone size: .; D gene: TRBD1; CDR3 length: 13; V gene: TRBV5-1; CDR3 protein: ASSTRQGVNSPLH
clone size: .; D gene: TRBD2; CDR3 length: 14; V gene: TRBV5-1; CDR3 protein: ASSHRTSGVTDTQY
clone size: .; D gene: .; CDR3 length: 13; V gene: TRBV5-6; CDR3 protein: ASSFGRQGIYGYT
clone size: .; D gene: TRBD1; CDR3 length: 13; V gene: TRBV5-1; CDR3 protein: ASSSRDRDTDTQY
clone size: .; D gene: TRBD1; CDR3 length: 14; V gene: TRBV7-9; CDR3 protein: ASSTPRDRGKNEQF
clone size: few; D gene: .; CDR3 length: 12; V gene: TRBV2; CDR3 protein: ASSEAGHVGPQH
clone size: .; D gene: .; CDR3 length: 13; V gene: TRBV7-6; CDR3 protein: ASSPTVLNTGELF
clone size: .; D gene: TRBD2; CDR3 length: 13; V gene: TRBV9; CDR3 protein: ASSLPGAGGNTQY
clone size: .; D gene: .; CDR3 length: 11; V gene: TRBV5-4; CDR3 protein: ASSLDREKGYT
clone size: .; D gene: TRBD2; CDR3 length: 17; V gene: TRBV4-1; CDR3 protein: ASSQDGTSGRYGPDTQY
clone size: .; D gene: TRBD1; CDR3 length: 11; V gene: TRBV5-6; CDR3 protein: ASSLTGMDEQY
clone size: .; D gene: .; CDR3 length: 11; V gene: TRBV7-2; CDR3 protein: ASSSAVEDTQY
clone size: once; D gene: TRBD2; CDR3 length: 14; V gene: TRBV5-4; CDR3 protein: ASSLGGGGAQETQY